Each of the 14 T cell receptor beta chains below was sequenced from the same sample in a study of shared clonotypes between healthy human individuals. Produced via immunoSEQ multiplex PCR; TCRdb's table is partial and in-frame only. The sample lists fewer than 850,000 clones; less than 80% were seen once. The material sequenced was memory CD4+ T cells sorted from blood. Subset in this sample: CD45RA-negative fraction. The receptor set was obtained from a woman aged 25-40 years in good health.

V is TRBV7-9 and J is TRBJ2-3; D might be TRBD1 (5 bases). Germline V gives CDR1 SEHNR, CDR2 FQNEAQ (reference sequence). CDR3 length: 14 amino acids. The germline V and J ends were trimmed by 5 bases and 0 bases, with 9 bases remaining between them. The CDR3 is CASSPRGSTDTQYF. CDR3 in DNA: TGTGCCAGCAGCCCAAGGGGTAGCACAGATACGCAGTATTTT. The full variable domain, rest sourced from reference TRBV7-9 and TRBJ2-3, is DTGVSQNPRHKITKRGQNVTFRCDPISEHNRLYWYRQTLGQGPEFLTYFQNEAQLEKSRLLSDRFSAERPKGSFSTLEIQRTEQGDSAMYLCASSPRGSTDTQYFGPGTRLTVL.

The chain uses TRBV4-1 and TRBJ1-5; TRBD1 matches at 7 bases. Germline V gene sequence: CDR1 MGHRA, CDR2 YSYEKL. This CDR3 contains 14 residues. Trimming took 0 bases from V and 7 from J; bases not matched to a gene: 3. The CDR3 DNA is TGCGCCAGCAGCCAAGAGGTAGGGGGCCAGCCCCAGCATTTT. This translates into CASSQEVGGQPQHF.

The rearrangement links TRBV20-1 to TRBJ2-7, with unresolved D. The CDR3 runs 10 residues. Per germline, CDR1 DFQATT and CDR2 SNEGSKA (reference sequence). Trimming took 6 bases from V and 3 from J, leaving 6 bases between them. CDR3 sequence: CSAQYYEQYF. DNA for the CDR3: TGCAGTGCACAGTACTACGAGCAGTACTTC.

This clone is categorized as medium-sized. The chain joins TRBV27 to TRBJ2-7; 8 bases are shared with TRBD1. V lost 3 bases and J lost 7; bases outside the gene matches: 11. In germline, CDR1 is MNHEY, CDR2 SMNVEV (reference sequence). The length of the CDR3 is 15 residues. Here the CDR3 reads CASSFLGQGAWEQYF. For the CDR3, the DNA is TGTGCCAGCAGTTTTTTAGGGCAGGGGGCTTGGGAGCAGTACTTC.

Written as DNA, the CDR3 is TGTGCCAGCAGCTTAGAGGTGCAGGAGGTCTATGGCTACACCTTC. This sequence encodes CASSLEVQEVYGYTF. V and J are TRBV7-9 and TRBJ1-2; D not resolved. The CDR3 is 15 amino acids. Germline CDR1 is SEHNR and CDR2 is FQNEAQ (reference sequence). V was trimmed by 1 base and J by 4 bases, leaving 13 bases between them. Complete variable domain (other parts from reference TRBV7-9 and TRBJ1-2): DTGVSQNPRHKITKRGQNVTFRCDPISEHNRLYWYRQTLGQGPEFLTYFQNEAQLEKSRLLSDRFSAERPKGSFSTLEIQRTEQGDSAMYLCASSLEVQEVYGYTFGSGTRLTVV.

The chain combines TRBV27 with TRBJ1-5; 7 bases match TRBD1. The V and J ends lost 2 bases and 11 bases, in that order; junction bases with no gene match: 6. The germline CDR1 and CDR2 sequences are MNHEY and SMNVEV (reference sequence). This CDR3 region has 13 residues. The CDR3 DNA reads TGTGCCAGCAGTTTACAGGGGGTAGGGGCCCAGCATTTT. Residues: CASSLQGVGAQHF.

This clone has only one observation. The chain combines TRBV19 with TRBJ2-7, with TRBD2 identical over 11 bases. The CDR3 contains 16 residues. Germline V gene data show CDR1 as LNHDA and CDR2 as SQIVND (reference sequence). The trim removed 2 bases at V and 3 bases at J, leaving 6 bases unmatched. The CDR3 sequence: CASSIRITSGSYEQYF. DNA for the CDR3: TGTGCCAGTAGTATAAGGATCACTAGCGGGAGCTACGAGCAGTACTTC. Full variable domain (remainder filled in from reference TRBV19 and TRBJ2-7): DGGITQSPKYLFRKEGQNVTLSCEQNLNHDAMYWYRQDPGQGLRLIYYSQIVNDFQKGDIAEGYSVSREKKESFPLTVTSAQKNPTAFYLCASSIRITSGSYEQYFGPGTRLTVT.

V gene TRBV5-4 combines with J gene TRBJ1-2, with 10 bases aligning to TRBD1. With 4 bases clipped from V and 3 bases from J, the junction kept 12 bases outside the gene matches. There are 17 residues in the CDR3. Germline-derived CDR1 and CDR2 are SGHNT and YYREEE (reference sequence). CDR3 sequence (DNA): TGTGCCAGCAGCAACCCCGTGACAGGGGGCGCGGACTATGGCTACACCTTC. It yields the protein CASSNPVTGGADYGYTF.

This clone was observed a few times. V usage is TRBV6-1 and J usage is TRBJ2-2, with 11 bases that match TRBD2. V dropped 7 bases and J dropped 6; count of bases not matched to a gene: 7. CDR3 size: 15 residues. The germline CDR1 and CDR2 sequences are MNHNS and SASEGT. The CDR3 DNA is TGTGCCAGCAACCTCCGGGGACTAGCGGCCGGGGAGCTGTTTTTT. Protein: CASNLRGLAAGELFF.

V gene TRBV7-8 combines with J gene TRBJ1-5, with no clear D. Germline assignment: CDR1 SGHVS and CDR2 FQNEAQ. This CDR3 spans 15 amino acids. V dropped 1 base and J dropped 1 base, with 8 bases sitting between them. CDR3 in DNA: TGTGCCAGCAGCTTAGGTAGAGCGAGCAATCAGCCCCAGCATTTT. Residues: CASSLGRASNQPQHF.

CDR3 DNA sequence: TGTGCCCGTAGTAGCGGGAGGGGCTTCACAGATACGCAGTATTTT. Encoded protein: CARSSGRGFTDTQYF. The chain carries TRBV30 and TRBJ2-3; 11 bases are a match to TRBD2. CDR1 is GTSNPN, CDR2 SVGIG, per germline (reference sequence). This CDR3 contains 15 residues. V lost 8 bases and J lost 2; bases outside the gene matches: 9. Combining the CDR3 with reference TRBV30 and TRBJ2-3 gives the whole variable domain SQTIHQWPATLVQPVGSPLSLECTVEGTSNPNLYWYRQAAGRGLQLLFYSVGIGQISSEVPQNLSASRPQDRQFILSSKKLLLSDSGFYLCARSSGRGFTDTQYFGPGTRLTVL.

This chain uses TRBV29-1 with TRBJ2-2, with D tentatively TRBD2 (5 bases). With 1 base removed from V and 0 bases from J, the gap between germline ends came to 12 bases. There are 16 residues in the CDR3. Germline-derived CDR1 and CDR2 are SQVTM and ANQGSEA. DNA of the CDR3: TGCAGCGTTGAAGCCTTAGCGCCTCCGAACACCGGGGAGCTGTTTTTT. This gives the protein CSVEALAPPNTGELFF.

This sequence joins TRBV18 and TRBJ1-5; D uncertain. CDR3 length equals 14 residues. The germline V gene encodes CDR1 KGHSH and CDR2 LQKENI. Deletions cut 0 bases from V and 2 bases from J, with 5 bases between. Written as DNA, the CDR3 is TGTGCCAGCTCACCACCGTCCCGCAATCAGCCCCAGCATTTT. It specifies CASSPPSRNQPQHF.

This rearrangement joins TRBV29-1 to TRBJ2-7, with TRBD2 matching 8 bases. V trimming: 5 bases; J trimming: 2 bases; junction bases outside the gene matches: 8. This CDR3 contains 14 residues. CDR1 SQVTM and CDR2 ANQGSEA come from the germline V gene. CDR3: CSVRGTRGTYEQYF. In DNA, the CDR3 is TGCAGCGTTCGGGGGACTAGAGGTACCTACGAGCAGTACTTC.